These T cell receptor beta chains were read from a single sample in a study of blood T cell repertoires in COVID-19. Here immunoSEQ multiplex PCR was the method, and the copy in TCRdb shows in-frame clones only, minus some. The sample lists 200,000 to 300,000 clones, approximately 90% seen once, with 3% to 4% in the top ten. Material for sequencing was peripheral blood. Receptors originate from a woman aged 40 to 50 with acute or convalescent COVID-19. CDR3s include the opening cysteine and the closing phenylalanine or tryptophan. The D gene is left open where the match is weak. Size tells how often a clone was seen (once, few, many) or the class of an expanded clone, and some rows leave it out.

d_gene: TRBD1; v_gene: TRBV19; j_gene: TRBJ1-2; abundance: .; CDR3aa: CASCDAGGYGYTF; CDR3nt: TGTGCCAGTTGTGACGCAGGGGGCTATGGCTACACCTTC
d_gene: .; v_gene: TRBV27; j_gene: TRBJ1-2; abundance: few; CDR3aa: CASRNRTVKDGYTF; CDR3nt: TGTGCCAGCCGCAACCGGACAGTCAAAGATGGCTACACCTTC
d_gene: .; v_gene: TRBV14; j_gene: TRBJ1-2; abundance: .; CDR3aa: CASSQAGTGYYGYTF; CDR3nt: TGTGCCAGCAGCCAAGCGGGTACAGGATACTATGGCTACACCTTC
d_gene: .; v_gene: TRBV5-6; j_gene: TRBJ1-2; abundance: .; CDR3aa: CASSHRSNYGYTF; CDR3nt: TGTGCCAGCAGCCATAGATCCAACTATGGCTACACCTTC
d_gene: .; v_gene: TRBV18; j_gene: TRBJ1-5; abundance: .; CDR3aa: CASSPGHFSNQPQHF; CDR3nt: TGTGCCAGCTCACCGGGACACTTTAGCAATCAGCCCCAGCATTTT
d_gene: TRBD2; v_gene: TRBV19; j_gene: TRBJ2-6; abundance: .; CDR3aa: CATKREASSGANVLTF; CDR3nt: TGTGCCACTAAGCGGGAGGCTAGCTCTGGGGCCAACGTCCTGACTTTC
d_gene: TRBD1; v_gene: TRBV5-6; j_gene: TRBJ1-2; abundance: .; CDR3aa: CASSWRPGGGYTF; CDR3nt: TGTGCCAGCAGCTGGCGGCCAGGGGGAGGCTACACCTTC
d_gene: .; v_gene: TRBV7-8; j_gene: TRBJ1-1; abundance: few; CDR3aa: CASSLLAGNTEAFF; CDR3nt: TGTGCCAGCAGCTTATTGGCAGGGAACACTGAAGCTTTCTTT
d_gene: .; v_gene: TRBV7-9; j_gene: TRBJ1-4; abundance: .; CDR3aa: CASSLSSGPNEKLFF; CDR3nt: TGTGCCAGCAGCTTATCGTCAGGGCCTAATGAAAAACTGTTTTTT
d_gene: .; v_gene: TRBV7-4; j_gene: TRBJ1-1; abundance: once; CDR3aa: CARDLHGAFF; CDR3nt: TGTGCCAGAGACCTGCACGGGGCTTTCTTT
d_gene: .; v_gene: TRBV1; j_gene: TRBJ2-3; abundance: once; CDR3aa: CTSSPQLAGGTDTQYF; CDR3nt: TGCACCAGCAGCCCCCAACTAGCGGGGGGAACAGATACGCAGTATTTT
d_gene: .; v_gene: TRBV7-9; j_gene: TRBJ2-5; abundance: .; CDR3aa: CASSLMTGVGQETQYF; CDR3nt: TGTGCCAGCAGCTTAATGACAGGTGTAGGACAAGAGACCCAGTACTTC
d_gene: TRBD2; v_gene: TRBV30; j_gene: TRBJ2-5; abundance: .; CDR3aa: CAWERAGGRRGFETQYF; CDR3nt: TGTGCCTGGGAGAGGGCGGGGGGCCGTCGCGGTTTTGAGACCCAGTACTTC
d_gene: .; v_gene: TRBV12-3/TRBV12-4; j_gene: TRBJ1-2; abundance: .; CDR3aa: CASSFKGYGYTF; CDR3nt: TGTGCCAGCAGTTTTAAGGGGTATGGCTACACCTTC
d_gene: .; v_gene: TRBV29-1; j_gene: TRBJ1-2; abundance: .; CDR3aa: CSVEGTEDGYTF; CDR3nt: TGCAGCGTTGAAGGGACGGAGGATGGCTACACCTTC
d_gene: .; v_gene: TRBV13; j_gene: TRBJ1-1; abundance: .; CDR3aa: CASSLGTGPEAFF; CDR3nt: TGTGCCAGCAGCTTAGGGACAGGCCCTGAAGCTTTCTTT
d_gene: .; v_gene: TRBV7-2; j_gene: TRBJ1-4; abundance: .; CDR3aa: CASSPRVVPNEKLFF; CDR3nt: TGTGCCAGCAGCCCTCGGGTGGTCCCTAATGAAAAACTGTTTTTT
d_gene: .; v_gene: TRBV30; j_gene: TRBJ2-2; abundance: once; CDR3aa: CAWSLFVGSLKSGELFF; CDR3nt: TGTGCCTGGAGCCTATTCGTCGGGTCCTTAAAGAGCGGGGAGCTGTTTTTT
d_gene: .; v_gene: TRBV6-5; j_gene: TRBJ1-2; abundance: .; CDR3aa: CASSYENYGYTF; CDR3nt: TGTGCCAGCAGTTACGAGAACTATGGCTACACCTTC
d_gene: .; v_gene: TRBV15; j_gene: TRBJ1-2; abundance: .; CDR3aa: CATSRVRGSNYGYTF; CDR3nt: TGTGCCACCAGCAGGGTCAGGGGATCTAACTATGGCTACACCTTC
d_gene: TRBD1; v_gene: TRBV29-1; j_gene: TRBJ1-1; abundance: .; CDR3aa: CSARTGGSGAEAFF; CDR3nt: TGCAGCGCCCGGACAGGGGGCAGTGGCGCTGAAGCTTTCTTT
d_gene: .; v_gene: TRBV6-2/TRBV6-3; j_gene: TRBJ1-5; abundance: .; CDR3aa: CASSSFYSNQPQHF; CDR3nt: TGTGCCAGCAGTTCATTCTATAGCAATCAGCCCCAGCATTTT
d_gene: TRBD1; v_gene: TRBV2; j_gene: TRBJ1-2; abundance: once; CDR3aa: CASSPGQGYPYGYTF; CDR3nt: TGTGCCAGCAGCCCTGGACAGGGTTACCCCTATGGCTACACCTTC
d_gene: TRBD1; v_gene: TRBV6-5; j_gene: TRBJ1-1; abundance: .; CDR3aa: CASSYFRTGGTEAFF; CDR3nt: TGTGCCAGCAGTTACTTTCGGACAGGTGGCACTGAAGCTTTCTTT
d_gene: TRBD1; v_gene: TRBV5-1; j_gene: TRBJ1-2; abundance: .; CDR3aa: CASSLGDRNYGYTF; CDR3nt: TGCGCCAGCAGCTTGGGGGACAGGAACTATGGCTACACCTTC
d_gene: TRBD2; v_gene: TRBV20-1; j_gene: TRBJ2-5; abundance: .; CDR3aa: CSASPSGGSQETQYF; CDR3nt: TGCAGTGCTAGTCCTAGCGGGGGGTCCCAAGAGACCCAGTACTTC
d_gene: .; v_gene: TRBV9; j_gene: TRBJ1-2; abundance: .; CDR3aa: CASSAPSSGGYTF; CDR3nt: TGTGCCAGCAGCGCCCCCTCTTCCGGGGGCTACACCTTC
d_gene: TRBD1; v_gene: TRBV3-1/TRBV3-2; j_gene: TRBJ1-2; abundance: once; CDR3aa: CASSQKATGSGYTF; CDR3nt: TGTGCCAGCAGCCAAAAGGCGACAGGGTCTGGCTACACCTTC
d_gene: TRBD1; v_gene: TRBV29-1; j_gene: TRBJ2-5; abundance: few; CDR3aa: CSARIYPGTGGENQETQYF; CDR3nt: TGCAGCGCACGGATTTATCCCGGGACAGGGGGCGAGAATCAAGAGACCCAGTACTTC
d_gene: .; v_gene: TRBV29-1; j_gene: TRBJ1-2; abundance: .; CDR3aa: CSVGTSEGGYTF; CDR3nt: TGCAGCGTTGGGACCTCAGAGGGTGGCTACACCTTC
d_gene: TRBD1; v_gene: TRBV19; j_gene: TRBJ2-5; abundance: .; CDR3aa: CASSAPGTEETQYF; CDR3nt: TGTGCCAGTAGTGCACCCGGGACAGAAGAGACCCAGTACTTC
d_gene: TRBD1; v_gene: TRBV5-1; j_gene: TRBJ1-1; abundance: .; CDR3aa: CASSLGTGGGTEAFF; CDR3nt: TGCGCCAGCAGCTTGGGGACAGGGGGCGGCACTGAAGCTTTCTTT
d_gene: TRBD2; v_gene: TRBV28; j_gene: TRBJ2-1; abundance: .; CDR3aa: CASTRGGRSSYNEQFF; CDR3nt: TGTGCCAGCACGCGGGGGGGCCGAAGCTCCTACAATGAGCAGTTCTTC
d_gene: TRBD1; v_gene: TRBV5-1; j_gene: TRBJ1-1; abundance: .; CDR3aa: CASSSTGSDTEAFF; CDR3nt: TGCGCCAGCAGCTCGACAGGGTCGGACACTGAAGCTTTCTTT
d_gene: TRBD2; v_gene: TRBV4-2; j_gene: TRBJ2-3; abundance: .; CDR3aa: CASSQELAGGYTDTQYF; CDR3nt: TGTGCCAGCAGCCAAGAGCTAGCGGGGGGTTACACAGATACGCAGTATTTT
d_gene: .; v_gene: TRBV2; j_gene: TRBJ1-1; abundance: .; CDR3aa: CASSEARTPGTEAFF; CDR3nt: TGTGCCAGCAGTGAAGCTAGGACGCCGGGAACTGAAGCTTTCTTT
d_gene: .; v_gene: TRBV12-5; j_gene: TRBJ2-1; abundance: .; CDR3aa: CASGRPPLEQFF; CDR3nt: TGTGCTAGTGGACGCCCCCCACTAGAGCAGTTCTTC
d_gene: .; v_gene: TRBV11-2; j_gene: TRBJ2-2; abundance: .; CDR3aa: CASRRSGSNTGELFF; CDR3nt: TGTGCCAGCAGGAGATCGGGGAGTAACACCGGGGAGCTGTTTTTT
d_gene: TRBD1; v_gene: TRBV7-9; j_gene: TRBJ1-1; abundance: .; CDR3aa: CASVYGQGEAFF; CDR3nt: TGTGCCAGCGTCTACGGACAGGGTGAAGCTTTCTTT
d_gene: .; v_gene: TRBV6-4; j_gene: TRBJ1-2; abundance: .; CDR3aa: CASSPDGLTPLGYTF; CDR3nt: TGTGCCAGCAGCCCGGACGGACTTACCCCCCTCGGCTACACCTTC
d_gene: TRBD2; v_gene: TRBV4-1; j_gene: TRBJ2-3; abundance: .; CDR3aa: CASSQRLALAGGRTDTQYF; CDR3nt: TGCGCCAGCAGCCAACGATTGGCCTTAGCGGGGGGCCGCACAGATACGCAGTATTTT
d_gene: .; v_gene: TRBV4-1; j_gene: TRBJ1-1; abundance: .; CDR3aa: CASSQAKNTEAFF; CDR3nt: TGCGCCAGCAGCCAAGCTAAGAACACTGAAGCTTTCTTT
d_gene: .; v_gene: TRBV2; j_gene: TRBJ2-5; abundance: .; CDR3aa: CASTRERGETQYF; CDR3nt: TGTGCCAGCACGAGGGAACGCGGTGAGACCCAGTACTTC
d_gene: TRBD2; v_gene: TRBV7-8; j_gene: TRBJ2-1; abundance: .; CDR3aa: CASSLGLAGGYNEQFF; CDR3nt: TGTGCCAGCAGCTTAGGACTAGCGGGGGGTTACAATGAGCAGTTCTTC
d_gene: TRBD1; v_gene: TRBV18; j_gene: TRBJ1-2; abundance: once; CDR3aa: CASSPGQGDYGYTF; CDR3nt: TGTGCCAGCTCACCGGGACAGGGGGACTATGGCTACACCTTC
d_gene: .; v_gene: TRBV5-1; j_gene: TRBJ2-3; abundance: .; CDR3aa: CASTPGQSTDTQYF; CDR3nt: TGCGCCAGCACCCCGGGACAAAGCACAGATACGCAGTATTTT
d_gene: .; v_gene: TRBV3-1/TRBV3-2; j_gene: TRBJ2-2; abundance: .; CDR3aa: CASSQVAGELFF; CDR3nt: TGTGCCAGCAGCCAAGTAGCCGGGGAGCTGTTTTTT
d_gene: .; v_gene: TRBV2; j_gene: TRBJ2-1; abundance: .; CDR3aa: CASRRAGGSSYNEQFF; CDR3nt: TGTGCCAGCAGGCGGGCAGGGGGGAGCTCCTACAATGAGCAGTTCTTC
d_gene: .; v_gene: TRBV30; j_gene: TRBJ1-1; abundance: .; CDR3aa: CAWTPSGNTEAFF; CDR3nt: TGTGCCTGGACCCCATCCGGGAACACTGAAGCTTTCTTT
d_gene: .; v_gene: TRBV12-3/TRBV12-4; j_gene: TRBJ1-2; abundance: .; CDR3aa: CASSLRGNGYTF; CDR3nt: TGTGCCAGCAGTTTAAGAGGGAATGGCTACACCTTC
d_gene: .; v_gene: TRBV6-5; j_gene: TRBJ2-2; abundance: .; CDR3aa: CASRRPGATGELFF; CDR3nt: TGTGCCAGCAGACGGCCAGGGGCCACCGGGGAGCTGTTTTTT
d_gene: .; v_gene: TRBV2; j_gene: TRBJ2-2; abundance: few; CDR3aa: CASSVRGRDTGELFF; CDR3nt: TGTGCCAGCAGTGTAAGGGGTCGCGACACCGGGGAGCTGTTTTTT
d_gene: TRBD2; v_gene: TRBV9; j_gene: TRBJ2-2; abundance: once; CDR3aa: CASSSPSGGLTGELFF; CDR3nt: TGTGCCAGCAGCTCGCCTAGCGGGGGTCTCACCGGGGAGCTGTTTTTT
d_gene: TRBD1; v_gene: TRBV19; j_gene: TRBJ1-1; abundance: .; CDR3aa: CASSPGGARMNTEAFF; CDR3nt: TGTGCCAGTAGTCCAGGGGGCGCGAGGATGAACACTGAAGCTTTCTTT